The T cell receptor (beta chain) described here comes from a study of blood T cell repertoires in COVID-19. Background on the study: The United States, Italy and Spain supplied acute and convalescent COVID-19 samples. PBMCs, B-cell-depleted T cells, or T cells were the source of the cDNA or gDNA that made up the material.

Germline CDR1 SGHRS, CDR2 YFSETQ. The germline V and J ends were trimmed by 4 bases and 0 bases, with 14 bases remaining between them. This CDR3 region has 15 residues. The method was immunoSEQ multiplex PCR; TCRdb's version includes in-frame clones alone and lacks a portion of them. The repertoire consists of 150,000 to 180,000 clones, with roughly 80% occurring once and the leading ten covering roughly 3.7%. This sequence originates from a woman aged 80 or over with acute or convalescent COVID-19. Input material: peripheral blood. The chain recombines TRBV5-1 with TRBJ2-7; the D gene is possibly TRBD2 (6 bases). Written as DNA, the CDR3 is TGCGCCAGCAGCCTCAATCCCGGGAGCTCCTACGAGCAGTACTTC. Translating it yields CASSLNPGSSYEQYF.